The 27 T cell receptor beta chains listed next were all sequenced from one sample in a study of identical twins. TCRdb ran MiXCR on the 5' RACE reads and lists one entry per CDR3 protein. The table records approximately 1.8 million distinct CDR3 sequences, about 30% of them present only once. The sequencing sample was made of cord blood. The receptors stem from a newborn girl in good health.

This rearrangement joins TRBV2 to TRBJ1-2; no reliable D call. CDR3 size: 13 residues. Germline values: CDR1 SNHLY, CDR2 FYNNEI. Between the trimmed V and J ends, which lost 0 bases and 8 bases, there was a span of 10 bases. DNA of the CDR3: TGTGCCAGCAGTGAAGCGCTTCCCCGAGGCTACACCTTC. Its protein is CASSEALPRGYTF.

This clonotype was seen many times. V is TRBV10-3 and J is TRBJ2-1; D is undetermined. V shed 8 bases and J shed 2 bases, with 7 bases lying between them. CDR1 ENHRY and CDR2 SYGVKD come from the germline V gene. The CDR3 is 12 amino acids. Here the CDR3 reads CAIGATYNEQFF. CDR3 DNA sequence: TGTGCCATCGGAGCTACCTACAATGAGCAGTTCTTC.

The chain links TRBV24-1 to TRBJ2-2; D tentatively reads TRBD1 or TRBD2 (5 bases each). Germline V gene data show CDR1 as KGHDR and CDR2 as SFDVKD. Trimming cost V 2 bases and J 2 bases, with 5 bases left between them. The CDR3 has 14 amino acids. Written as DNA, the CDR3 is TGTGCCACCAGTGATTGGGACAACACCGGGGAGCTGTTTTTT. Its translation is CATSDWDNTGELFF.

This clonotype occurred a few times. This rearrangement joins TRBV28 to TRBJ1-4; D unclear. Per the germline V gene, CDR1 is MDHEN and CDR2 is SYDVKM. V lost 7 bases to trimming and J lost 0 bases, with 6 bases between them. The CDR3 runs 13 residues. In DNA, the CDR3 is TGTGCCAGCAACCTATCAACTAATGAAAAACTGTTTTTT. This gives the protein CASNLSTNEKLFF.

The chain recombines TRBV25-1 with TRBJ2-7; TRBD1 aligns across 10 bases. The V and J ends lost 6 bases and 2 bases, in that order; junction bases with no gene match: 13. The length of the CDR3 is 17 residues. Germline assignment: CDR1 MGHDK and CDR2 SYGVNS. The CDR3 sequence is CASSLSNETGGPYEQYF. In DNA form, the CDR3 reads TGTGCCAGCAGCCTATCTAATGAGACAGGGGGCCCCTACGAGCAGTACTTC.

This clonotype turned up a few times. V gene TRBV20-1 combines with J gene TRBJ2-3; TRBD2 matches at 13 bases. Germline V gives CDR1 DFQATT, CDR2 SNEGSKA (reference sequence). The CDR3 consists of 16 residues. V was pared by 3 bases and J by 3 bases, with 6 bases of the junction left unmatched. The CDR3 here is CSASPTSGGATDTQYF. CDR3 nucleotide sequence: TGCAGTGCTAGTCCCACTAGCGGGGGGGCAACAGATACGCAGTATTTT.

The sample holds a few counts of this clonotype. The rearrangement joins TRBV20-1 to TRBJ2-7, with 8 positions matching TRBD2. This CDR3 comprises 17 residues. Trimming cost V 1 base and J 0 bases; bases outside gene matches: 11. Germline assignment: CDR1 DFQATT and CDR2 SNEGSKA (reference sequence). CDR3 nucleotides: TGCAGTGCTAGAGTCCGCCTAGCGGGTGTTAGCTCCTACGAGCAGTACTTC. Its translation is CSARVRLAGVSSYEQYF.

The V and J genes are TRBV20-1 and TRBJ2-5; 7 positions match TRBD1. CDR1 is DFQATT and CDR2 is SNEGSKA in the germline V gene (reference sequence). This CDR3 contains 13 residues. Losses at the gene ends were 4 bases for V and 2 bases for J; bases not matched to a gene: 4. For the CDR3, the DNA is TGCAGTGCTACCCCGGGACAGCAAGAGACCCAGTACTTC. Protein sequence: CSATPGQQETQYF.

This clonotype was counted only a few times. The CDR3 DNA is TGTGCCAGCAGACCGGGACTACCTAGCACAGATACGCAGTATTTT. This codes for CASRPGLPSTDTQYF. The rearrangement links TRBV27 to TRBJ2-3; 7 bases map to TRBD2. This CDR3 has 15 amino acids. V lost 6 bases to trimming and J lost 0 bases; unmatched junction nucleotides: 6. Germline V CDR1 and CDR2: MNHEY, SMNVEV (reference sequence).

This clonotype was counted only a few times. V and J are TRBV4-1 and TRBJ2-3, with TRBD2 as a possible D gene (6 bases). The ends were cut back, 2 bases at V and 0 bases at J, with 18 bases in the middle. Germline values: CDR1 MGHRA, CDR2 YSYEKL. The CDR3 is 18 residues long. The CDR3 is CASSQSRLAPTSTDTQYF. The CDR3 DNA is TGCGCCAGCAGCCAATCCCGGCTAGCGCCTACTAGCACAGATACGCAGTATTTT.

The table lists this clonotype with a few counts. V usage is TRBV7-6 and J usage is TRBJ2-7, with D maybe TRBD2 (6 bases). The germline V and J ends were trimmed by 0 bases and 0 bases, with 21 bases remaining between them. Germline V gene data show CDR1 as SGHVS and CDR2 as FNYEAQ. There are 19 residues in the CDR3. CDR3 sequence reads: CASSLAKISGDLSSYEQYF. DNA of the CDR3: TGTGCCAGCAGCTTAGCGAAGATAAGTGGGGACTTATCCTCCTACGAGCAGTACTTC.

This clonotype was counted only a few times. The DNA for the CDR3 is TGTGCCAGCAGCCCTCGGACTAGCTTGGAGACCCAGTACTTC. It translates to CASSPRTSLETQYF. The chain has TRBV12-3 or TRBV12-4 and TRBJ2-5, with 8 nucleotides matching TRBD2. V shed 6 bases and J 5 bases; nucleotides not matched to a gene: 8. The CDR3 loop spans 14 amino acids.

The chain is built from TRBV6-2 or TRBV6-3 and TRBJ1-1, with D possibly being TRBD1 (6 bases). The CDR3 has 12 amino acids. V lost 3 bases, J lost 11 bases, and 13 bases lay in between. Germline CDR1 and CDR2: MNHEY and SVGEGT. The CDR3 here is CASSYQGSWAFF. The CDR3 nucleotides read TGTGCCAGCAGTTATCAGGGGTCGTGGGCTTTCTTT.

A note on this clonotype: A read error may be the cause here, since a much bigger clone is one base away. The chain has TRBV3-1 and TRBJ2-4; D gene uncertain. The CDR3 spans 17 residues. Germline CDR1 is LGHDT and CDR2 is YNNKEL (reference sequence). V was clipped by 4 bases and J by 3 bases, with 19 bases between them. CDR3 in amino acids: CASSRGLPWQLKNIQYF. CDR3 sequence (DNA): TGTGCCAGCAGCCGGGGTCTCCCTTGGCAGCTCAAAAACATTCAGTACTTC.

This chain links TRBV24-1 with TRBJ1-2, with D possibly matching TRBD1 (5 bases). Germline loops: CDR1 KGHDR, CDR2 SFDVKD. Between the trimmed V and J ends, which lost 0 bases and 2 bases, there was a span of 18 bases. There are 18 residues in the CDR3. The CDR3 loop reads CATSDLKEQAPFNYGYTF. The CDR3 nucleotides read TGTGCCACCAGTGATTTGAAGGAACAGGCCCCGTTCAACTATGGCTACACCTTC.

This clonotype was counted only a few times. V is TRBV2 and J is TRBJ2-1; 11 bases fit TRBD2. Unmatched junction bases numbered 7, after V lost 9 bases and J lost 9 bases. Germline V lookup: CDR1 SNHLY, CDR2 FYNNEI. The CDR3 consists of 13 residues. CDR3 region: CARVLAGGGEQFF. CDR3 DNA: TGTGCCAGAGTTCTAGCGGGAGGTGGTGAGCAGTTCTTC.

V is TRBV14 and J is TRBJ2-7; D not resolved. Looked up from germline, CDR1 is SGHDN and CDR2 is FVKESK. CDR3 length: 14 amino acids. Trimming left V 2 bases short and J 0 bases short, with 8 bases between. CDR3 nucleotides: TGTGCCAGCAGCCAATTGAGTTGCTCCTACGAGCAGTACTTC. Protein product: CASSQLSCSYEQYF.

This clonotype was seen more than once but under ten times. The V call is TRBV29-1, the J call TRBJ2-6, with D uncertain. Germline lookup yields CDR1 SQVTM and CDR2 ANQGSEA. V was clipped by 3 bases and J by 2 bases, with 5 bases between them. CDR3 length: 13 amino acids. The CDR3 here is CSVEYAGANVLTF. CDR3 in DNA: TGCAGCGTTGAGTATGCTGGGGCCAACGTCCTGACTTTC. Full variable domain (rest looked up from reference TRBV29-1 and TRBJ2-6): SAVISQKPSRDICQRGTSLTIQCQVDSQVTMMFWYRQQPGQSLTLIATANQGSEATYESGFVIDKFPISRPNLTFSTLTVSNMSPEDSSIYLCSVEYAGANVLTFGAGSRLTVL.

This clonotype showed up just a few times. This rearrangement joins TRBV29-1 to TRBJ2-2; no reliable D call. There are 11 residues in the CDR3. The germline gives CDR1 SQVTM, CDR2 ANQGSEA. V lost 7 bases and J 3 bases, leaving 6 bases between the germline ends. The CDR3 sequence is CSAKYTGELFF. As DNA, the CDR3 is TGCAGCGCCAAGTACACCGGGGAGCTGTTTTTT.

This clonotype occurred many times. The gene calls are TRBV10-3 and TRBJ2-7; the D gene is possibly TRBD2 (5 bases). The CDR3 runs 15 residues. Per germline, CDR1 ENHRY and CDR2 SYGVKD. The V end was cut by 3 bases, the J end by 7 bases, with 19 bases between. For the CDR3, the DNA is TGTGCCATCAGTGACGAAACGGTCCTCACTAGAGAGCAGTACTTC. It yields the protein CAISDETVLTREQYF.

The V call is TRBV27, the J call TRBJ2-7, with D perhaps matching TRBD2 (5 bases). The CDR3 length is 16 residues. CDR1 is MNHEY and CDR2 is SMNVEV in the germline V gene (reference sequence). The V and J ends lost 5 bases and 7 bases respectively, with 24 bases between them. CDR3 bases: TGTGCCAGCAGTACACCGATGAGGGCCGGTTACAATGAGCAGTACTTC. It yields the protein CASSTPMRAGYNEQYF.

The rearrangement uses TRBV29-1 and TRBJ1-1; D is unclear. CDR3 length: 13 residues. The ends were cut back, 4 bases at V and 0 bases at J, with 9 bases in the middle. The germline CDR1 and CDR2 sequences are SQVTM and ANQGSEA. The CDR3 protein is CSVARALNTEAFF. The CDR3 region has the DNA TGCAGCGTTGCCCGGGCCTTGAACACTGAAGCTTTCTTT.

V and J are TRBV10-3 and TRBJ2-5; perhaps TRBD2 as D (7 bases). CDR1 is ENHRY and CDR2 is SYGVKD in the germline V gene. The germline V and J ends were trimmed by 2 bases and 13 bases, with 23 bases remaining between them. The CDR3 totals 15 residues. The CDR3: CAISEAGTILGGRYF. CDR3 in DNA: TGTGCCATCAGTGAGGCCGGGACTATCCTAGGGGGGCGGTACTTC.

This clonotype has a handful of counts. The chain couples TRBV2 to TRBJ2-1; 7 bases fit TRBD1. Germline V gene data show CDR1 as SNHLY and CDR2 as FYNNEI. The CDR3 totals 14 residues. Losses at the gene ends were 2 bases for V and 10 bases for J; bases not matched to a gene: 8. This chain's CDR3 is CASSERKGAREQFF. CDR3 nucleotide sequence: TGTGCCAGCAGTGAAAGGAAGGGGGCGCGGGAGCAGTTCTTC.

This clonotype was recorded many times. The chain links TRBV29-1 to TRBJ2-3; TRBD2 agrees at 13 bases. The V segment lost 7 bases and the J segment 6 bases; nucleotides outside the gene matches: 13. The CDR3 contains 16 residues. Germline loops: CDR1 SQVTM, CDR2 ANQGSEA. DNA for the CDR3: TGCAGCGCCGAAGTCCGACTAGCGGGAGGACCGGATACGCAGTATTTT. Amino acid sequence: CSAEVRLAGGPDTQYF.

This clonotype was observed many times. This chain connects TRBV29-1 to TRBJ1-2; D gene unclear. The CDR3 consists of 14 residues. The germline V gene has CDR1 SQVTM and CDR2 ANQGSEA. Trimming took 3 bases from V and 2 from J, leaving 13 bases between them. This CDR3 is CSVEIPEGNYGYTF. DNA of the CDR3: TGCAGCGTTGAGATCCCAGAGGGAAACTATGGCTACACCTTC.

The sample holds a few counts of this clonotype. The chain employs TRBV29-1 and TRBJ2-4; 8 bases match TRBD1. The closer fit of TRBJ2-7 to the DNA end suggests the J call may be wrong. Per the germline V gene, CDR1 is SQVTM and CDR2 is ANQGSEA. The CDR3 is 15 residues long. CDR3 sequence (DNA): TGCAGCGTTGAAGATATCCGGACAGGGTACCACGAGCAGTACTTC. Protein: CSVEDIRTGYHEQYF.